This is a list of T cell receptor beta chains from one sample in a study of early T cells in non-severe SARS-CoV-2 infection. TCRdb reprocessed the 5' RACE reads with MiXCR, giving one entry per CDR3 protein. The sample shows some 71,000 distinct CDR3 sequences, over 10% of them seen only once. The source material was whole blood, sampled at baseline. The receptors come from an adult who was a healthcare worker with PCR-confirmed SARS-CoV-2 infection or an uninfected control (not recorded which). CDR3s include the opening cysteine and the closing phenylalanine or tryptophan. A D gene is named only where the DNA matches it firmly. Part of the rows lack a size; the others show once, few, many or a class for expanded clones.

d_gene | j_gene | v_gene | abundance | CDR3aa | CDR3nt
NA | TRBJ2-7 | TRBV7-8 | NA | CASTLSGRPYEQYF | TGTGCCAGCACCTTATCCGGACGTCCCTACGAGCAGTACTTC
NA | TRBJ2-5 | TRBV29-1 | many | CSADPTGTQYF | TGCAGCGCTGACCCTACGGGGACCCAGTACTTC
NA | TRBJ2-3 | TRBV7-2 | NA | CASSQEPGLLSDTQYF | TGTGCCAGCAGCCAAGAACCGGGACTGCTGTCAGATACGCAGTATTTT
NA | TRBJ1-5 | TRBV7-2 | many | CASSLAGLGNQPQHF | TGTGCCAGCAGCTTAGCAGGGCTGGGCAATCAGCCCCAGCATTTT
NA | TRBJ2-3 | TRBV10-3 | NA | CAISEMSGGQTDTQYF | TGTGCCATCAGTGAAATGTCGGGGGGCCAGACAGATACGCAGTATTTT
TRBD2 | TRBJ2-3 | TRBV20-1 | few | CSATLAGGPPDTQYF | TGCAGTGCAACCTTAGCGGGAGGGCCACCAGATACGCAGTATTTT
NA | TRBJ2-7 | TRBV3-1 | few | CASSPWGAPYEQYF | TGTGCCAGCAGCCCCTGGGGGGCACCCTACGAGCAGTACTTC
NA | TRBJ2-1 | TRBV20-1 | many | CSAPETSSNEQFF | TGCAGTGCCCCAGAGACTAGTAGCAATGAGCAGTTCTTC
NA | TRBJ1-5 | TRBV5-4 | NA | CASRCRDTDQPQHF | TGTGCCAGCAGGTGCCGGGACACAGATCAGCCCCAGCATTTT
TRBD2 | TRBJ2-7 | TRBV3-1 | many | CASSQRGGYEQYF | TGTGCCAGCAGCCAGCGGGGGGGATACGAGCAGTACTTC
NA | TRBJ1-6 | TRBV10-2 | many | CASRAGGSPLHF | TGCGCCAGCCGGGCAGGCGGGTCACCCCTCCACTTT
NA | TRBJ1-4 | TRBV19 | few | CASRLRPGNEKLFF | TGTGCCAGTCGCCTCCGACCAGGAAATGAAAAACTGTTTTTT
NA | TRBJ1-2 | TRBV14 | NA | CASSQLHNNGYTF | TGTGCCAGCAGCCAGCTCCATAACAATGGCTACACCTTC
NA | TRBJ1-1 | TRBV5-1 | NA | CASSLGGLSGGTEAFF | TGCGCCAGCAGCTTGGGCGGACTTTCTGGGGGCACTGAAGCTTTCTTT
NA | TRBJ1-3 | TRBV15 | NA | CATSRAGPGNTIYF | TGTGCCACCAGCAGAGCCGGGCCTGGAAACACCATATATTTT